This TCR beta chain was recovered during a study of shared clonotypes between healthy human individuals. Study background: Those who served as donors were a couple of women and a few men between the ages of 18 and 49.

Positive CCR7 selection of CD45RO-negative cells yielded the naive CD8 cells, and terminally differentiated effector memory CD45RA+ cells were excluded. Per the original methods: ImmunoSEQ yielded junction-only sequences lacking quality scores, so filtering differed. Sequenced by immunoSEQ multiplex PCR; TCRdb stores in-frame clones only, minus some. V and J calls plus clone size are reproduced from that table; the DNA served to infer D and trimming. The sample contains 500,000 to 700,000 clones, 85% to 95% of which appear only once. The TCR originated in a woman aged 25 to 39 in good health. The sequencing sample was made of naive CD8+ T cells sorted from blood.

CDR3 residues: CASSQDLLGMWGTDTQYF. The CDR3 DNA is TGTGCCAGCAGCCAAGATCTTTTGGGGATGTGGGGCACAGATACGCAGTATTTT. J is TRBJ2-3 and V is TRBV14; the D is unclear. Germline V gene data show CDR1 as SGHDN and CDR2 as FVKESK. The V end was cut by 0 bases, the J end by 1 base, with 17 bases between. The CDR3 spans 18 residues.